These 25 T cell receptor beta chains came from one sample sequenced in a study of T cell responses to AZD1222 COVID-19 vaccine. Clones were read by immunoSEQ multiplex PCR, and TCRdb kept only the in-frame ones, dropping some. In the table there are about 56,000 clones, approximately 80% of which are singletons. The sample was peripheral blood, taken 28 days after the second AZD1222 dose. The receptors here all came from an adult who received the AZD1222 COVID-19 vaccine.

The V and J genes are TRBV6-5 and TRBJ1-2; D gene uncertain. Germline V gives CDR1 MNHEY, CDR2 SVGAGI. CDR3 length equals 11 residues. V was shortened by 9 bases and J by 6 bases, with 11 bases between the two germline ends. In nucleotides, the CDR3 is TGTGCCAGTTTCGGGCATGATGGCTACACCTTC. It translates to CASFGHDGYTF.

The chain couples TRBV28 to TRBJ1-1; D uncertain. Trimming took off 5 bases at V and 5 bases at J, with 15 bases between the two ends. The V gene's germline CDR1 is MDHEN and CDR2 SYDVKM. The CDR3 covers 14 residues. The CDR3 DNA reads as TGTGCCAGCAGTGAACAGTGGGGTGGAACTGAAGCTTTCTTT. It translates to CASSEQWGGTEAFF.

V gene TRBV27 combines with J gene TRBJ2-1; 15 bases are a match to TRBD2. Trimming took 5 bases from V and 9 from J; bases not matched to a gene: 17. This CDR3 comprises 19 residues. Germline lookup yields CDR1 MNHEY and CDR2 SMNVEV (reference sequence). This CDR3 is CASSPSRTSGGGYNGEQFF. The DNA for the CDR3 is TGTGCCAGCAGTCCGTCTCGGACTAGCGGGGGGGGATACAACGGTGAGCAGTTCTTC.

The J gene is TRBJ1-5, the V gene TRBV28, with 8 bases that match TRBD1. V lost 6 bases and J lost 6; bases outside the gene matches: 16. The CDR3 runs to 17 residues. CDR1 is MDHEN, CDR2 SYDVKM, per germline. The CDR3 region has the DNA TGTGCCAGCAGCACACATCGGGCAGGGGGCGCGAGTCAGCCCCAGCATTTT. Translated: CASSTHRAGGASQPQHF.

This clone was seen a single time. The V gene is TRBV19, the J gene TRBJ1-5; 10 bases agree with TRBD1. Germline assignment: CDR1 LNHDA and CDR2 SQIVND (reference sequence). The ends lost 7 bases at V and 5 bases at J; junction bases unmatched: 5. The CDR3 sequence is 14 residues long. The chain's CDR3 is CASTTGGFDQPQHF. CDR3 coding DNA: TGTGCCAGTACGACAGGGGGCTTTGATCAGCCCCAGCATTTT.

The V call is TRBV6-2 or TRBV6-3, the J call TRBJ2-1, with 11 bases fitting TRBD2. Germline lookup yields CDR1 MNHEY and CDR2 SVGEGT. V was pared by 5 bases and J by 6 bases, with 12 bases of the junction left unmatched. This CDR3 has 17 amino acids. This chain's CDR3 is CASSLQLLAGATNEQFF. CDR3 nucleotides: TGTGCCAGCAGTCTACAACTACTAGCGGGAGCGACCAATGAGCAGTTCTTC.

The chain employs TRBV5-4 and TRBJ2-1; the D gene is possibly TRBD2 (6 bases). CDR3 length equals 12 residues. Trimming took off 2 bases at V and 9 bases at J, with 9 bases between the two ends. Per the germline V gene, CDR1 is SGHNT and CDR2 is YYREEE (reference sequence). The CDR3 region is CASSFGGVEQFF. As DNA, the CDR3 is TGTGCCAGCAGCTTCGGAGGGGTTGAGCAGTTCTTC.

The CDR3 spells CASSLTGAGGNTIYF. The DNA for the CDR3 is TGTGCCAGCAGTTTAACGGGGGCGGGCGGAAACACCATATATTTT. This chain joins TRBV28 and TRBJ1-3, with a weak D call TRBD1 (6 bases). V was cut by 2 bases and J by 4 bases, with 12 bases left in between. This CDR3 region has 15 residues. The germline CDR1 and CDR2 sequences are MDHEN and SYDVKM. Variable domain in full (rest from reference TRBV28 and TRBJ1-3): DVKVTQSSRYLVKRTGEKVFLECVQDMDHENMFWYRQDPGLGLRLIYFSYDVKMKEKGDIPEGYSVSREKKERFSLILESASTNQTSMYLCASSLTGAGGNTIYFGEGSWLTVV.

The CDR3 DNA reads as TGTGCCAGTAGTATAGATGGGGGCACTGAAGCTTTCTTT. It encodes CASSIDGGTEAFF. The gene calls are TRBV19 and TRBJ1-1; tentatively, D is TRBD1 (5 bases). V was cut by 0 bases and J by 4 bases, with 6 bases left in between. The CDR3 has 13 amino acids. Germline V CDR1 and CDR2: LNHDA, SQIVND (reference sequence). Using reference TRBV19 and TRBJ1-1 for the parts outside the CDR3, the full variable domain is DGGITQSPKYLFRKEGQNVTLSCEQNLNHDAMYWYRQDPGQGLRLIYYSQIVNDFQKGDIAEGYSVSREKKESFPLTVTSAQKNPTAFYLCASSIDGGTEAFFGQGTRLTVV.

The CDR3 bases are TGTGCCAGTAGTATAGTCGGGGGAGTCCCGGGGGAGCAGTACTTC. Its protein is CASSIVGGVPGEQYF. The chain is built from TRBV19 and TRBJ2-7; TRBD2 might be the D (6 bases). CDR3 length: 15 amino acids. CDR1 and CDR2 from the germline V gene are LNHDA and SQIVND (reference sequence). Trimming took off 1 base at V and 7 bases at J, with 17 bases between the two ends.

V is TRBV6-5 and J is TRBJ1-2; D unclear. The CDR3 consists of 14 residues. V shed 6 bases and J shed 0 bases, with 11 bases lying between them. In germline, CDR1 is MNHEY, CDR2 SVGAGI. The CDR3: CASRETGTNYGYTF. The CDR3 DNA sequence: TGTGCCAGCAGGGAGACTGGGACTAACTATGGCTACACCTTC.

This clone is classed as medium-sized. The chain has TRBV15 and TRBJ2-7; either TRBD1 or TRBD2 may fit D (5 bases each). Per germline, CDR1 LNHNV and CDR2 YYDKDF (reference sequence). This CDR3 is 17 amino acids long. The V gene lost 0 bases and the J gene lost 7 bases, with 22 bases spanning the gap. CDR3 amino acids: CATSRDSGTQVREEQYF. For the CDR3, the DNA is TGTGCCACCAGCAGAGATTCCGGGACCCAGGTTCGGGAAGAGCAGTACTTC.

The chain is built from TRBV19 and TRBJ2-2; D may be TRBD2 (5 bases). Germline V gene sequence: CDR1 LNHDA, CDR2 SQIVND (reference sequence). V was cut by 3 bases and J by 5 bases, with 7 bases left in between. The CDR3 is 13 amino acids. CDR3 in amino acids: CASSIRETGELFF. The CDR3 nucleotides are TGTGCCAGTAGTATCCGGGAAACCGGGGAGCTGTTTTTT.

The CDR3 spells CASSFSQGIDQPQHF. The CDR3 nucleotides read TGTGCCAGCAGTTTCTCACAGGGTATTGATCAGCCCCAGCATTTT. This sequence joins TRBV6-5 and TRBJ1-5; TRBD1 is a possible D gene (6 bases). The CDR3 extends over 15 amino acids. Germline-derived CDR1 and CDR2 are MNHEY and SVGAGI. V was clipped by 4 bases and J by 5 bases, with 15 bases between them.

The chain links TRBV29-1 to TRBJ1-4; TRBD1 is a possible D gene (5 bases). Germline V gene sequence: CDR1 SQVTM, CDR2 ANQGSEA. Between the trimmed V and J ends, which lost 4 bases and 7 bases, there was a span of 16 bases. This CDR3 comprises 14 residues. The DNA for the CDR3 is TGCAGCGTTGCCTCGGGGGGAGCTCGTGAAAAACTGTTTTTT. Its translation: CSVASGGAREKLFF.

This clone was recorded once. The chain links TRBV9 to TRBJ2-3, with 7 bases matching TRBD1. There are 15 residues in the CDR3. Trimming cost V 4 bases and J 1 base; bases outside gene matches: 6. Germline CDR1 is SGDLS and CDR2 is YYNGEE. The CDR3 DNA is TGTGCCAGCAGCCGATCCGGGACAGGCACAGATACGCAGTATTTT. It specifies CASSRSGTGTDTQYF.

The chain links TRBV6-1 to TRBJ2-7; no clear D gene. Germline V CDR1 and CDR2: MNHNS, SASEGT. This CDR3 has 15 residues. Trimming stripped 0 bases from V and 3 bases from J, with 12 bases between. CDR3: CASSEADYTIYEQYV. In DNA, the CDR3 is TGTGCCAGCAGTGAAGCTGATTACACCATCTACGAGCAGTACGTC.

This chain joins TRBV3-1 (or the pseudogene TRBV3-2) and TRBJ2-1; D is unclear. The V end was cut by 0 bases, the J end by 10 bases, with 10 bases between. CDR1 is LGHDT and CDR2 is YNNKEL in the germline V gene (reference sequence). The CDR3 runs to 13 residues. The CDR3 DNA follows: TGTGCCAGCAGCCAAGATCGCTCCCGGGAGCAGTTCTTC. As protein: CASSQDRSREQFF.

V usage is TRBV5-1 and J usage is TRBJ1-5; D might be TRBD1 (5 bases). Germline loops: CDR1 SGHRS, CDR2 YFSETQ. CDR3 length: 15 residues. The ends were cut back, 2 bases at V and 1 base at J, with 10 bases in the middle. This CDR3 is CASSFSGDSNQPQHF. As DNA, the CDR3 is TGCGCCAGCAGCTTCAGCGGGGACAGCAATCAGCCCCAGCATTTT.

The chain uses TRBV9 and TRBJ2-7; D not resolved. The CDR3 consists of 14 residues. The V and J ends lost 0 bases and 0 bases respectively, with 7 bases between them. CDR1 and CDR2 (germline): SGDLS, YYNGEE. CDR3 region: CASSVGDFSYEQYF. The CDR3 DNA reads TGTGCCAGCAGCGTAGGAGACTTCTCCTACGAGCAGTACTTC. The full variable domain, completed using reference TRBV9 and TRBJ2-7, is DSGVTQTPKHLITATGQRVTLRCSPRSGDLSVYWYQQSLDQGLQFLIQYYNGEERAKGNILERFSAQQFPDLHSELNLSSLELGDSALYFCASSVGDFSYEQYFGPGTRLTVT.

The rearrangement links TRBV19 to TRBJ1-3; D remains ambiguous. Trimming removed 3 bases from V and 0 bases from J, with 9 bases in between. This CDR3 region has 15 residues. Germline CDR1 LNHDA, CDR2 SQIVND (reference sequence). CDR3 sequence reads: CASSMSGSSGNTIYF. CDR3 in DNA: TGTGCCAGTAGTATGAGTGGGAGCTCTGGAAACACCATATATTTT.

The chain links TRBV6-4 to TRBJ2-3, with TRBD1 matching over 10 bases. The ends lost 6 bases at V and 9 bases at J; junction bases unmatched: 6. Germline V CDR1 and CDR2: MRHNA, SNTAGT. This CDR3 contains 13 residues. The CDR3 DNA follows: TGTGCCAGCAGCCCGACAGGGGGCAACACGCAGTATTTT. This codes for CASSPTGGNTQYF.

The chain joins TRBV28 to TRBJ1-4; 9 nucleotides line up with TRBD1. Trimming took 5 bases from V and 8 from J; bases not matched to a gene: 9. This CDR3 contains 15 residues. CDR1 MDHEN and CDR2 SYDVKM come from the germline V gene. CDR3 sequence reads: CASSQGGQGFEKLFF. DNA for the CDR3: TGTGCCAGCAGTCAAGGGGGACAGGGTTTCGAAAAACTGTTTTTT. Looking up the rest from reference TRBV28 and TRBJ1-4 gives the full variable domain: DVKVTQSSRYLVKRTGEKVFLECVQDMDHENMFWYRQDPGLGLRLIYFSYDVKMKEKGDIPEGYSVSREKKERFSLILESASTNQTSMYLCASSQGGQGFEKLFFGSGTQLSVL.

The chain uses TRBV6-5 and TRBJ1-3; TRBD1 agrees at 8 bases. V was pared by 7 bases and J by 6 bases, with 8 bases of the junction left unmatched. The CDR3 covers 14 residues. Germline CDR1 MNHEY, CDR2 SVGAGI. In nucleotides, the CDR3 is TGTGCCAGCAAAGTGGACAGGGTGTTAAACACCATATATTTT. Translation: CASKVDRVLNTIYF.

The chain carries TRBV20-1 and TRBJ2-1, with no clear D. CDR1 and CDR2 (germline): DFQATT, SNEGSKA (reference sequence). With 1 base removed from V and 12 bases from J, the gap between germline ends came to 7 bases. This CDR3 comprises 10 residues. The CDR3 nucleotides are TGCAGTGCTAGAGCACGTGGGCAGTTCTTC. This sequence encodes CSARARGQFF.